The 9 T cell receptor beta chains below all came from one sample that was sequenced in a study of blood T cell repertoires in COVID-19. TCRdb's copy holds only in-frame clones and misses some; the assay was immunoSEQ multiplex PCR. The data show about 230,000 clones, with 85% seen just once and more than 4.5% held by the top ten. The specimen sequenced was peripheral blood. The receptors originated from a man aged 50 or older with COVID-19, enrolled during active disease.

V and J are TRBV5-4 and TRBJ1-4; 8 bases are shared with TRBD1. The V segment lost 4 bases and the J segment 7 bases; nucleotides outside the gene matches: 3. The length of the CDR3 is 13 residues. Germline CDR1 and CDR2: SGHNT and YYREEE (reference sequence). The CDR3 spells CASSTDRGEKLFF. The CDR3 coding sequence is TGTGCCAGCAGCACAGACAGGGGTGAAAAACTGTTTTTT.

The rearrangement joins TRBV30 to TRBJ1-2; possibly TRBD1 for D (6 bases). The CDR3 totals 12 residues. The germline gives CDR1 GTSNPN, CDR2 SVGIG (reference sequence). Here the CDR3 DNA reads TGTGTCTTCGGTGGGGGCCCGAATGGCTACACCTTC. It codes for CVFGGGPNGYTF.

CDR3 loop: CASSLFPPGQGASGANVLTF. The CDR3 bases are TGTGCCAGCAGTTTGTTTCCACCGGGACAGGGGGCTTCTGGGGCCAACGTCCTGACTTTC. The chain carries TRBV27 and TRBJ2-6; 12 bases fit TRBD1. Germline V gene lookup returns CDR1 MNHEY and CDR2 SMNVEV (reference sequence). The junction had 10 bases not matched to a gene; V was cut back by 3 bases and J by 1 base. The CDR3 runs to 20 residues.

The gene calls are TRBV5-1 and TRBJ1-4; D is undetermined. V was cut by 4 bases and J by 6 bases, with 16 bases left in between. Looked up from germline, CDR1 is SGHRS and CDR2 is YFSETQ. This CDR3 region has 15 residues. DNA of the CDR3: TGCGCCAGCAGCACCCTCGGGTCTAAAGATGAAAAACTGTTTTTT. Residues: CASSTLGSKDEKLFF.

The rearrangement joins TRBV2 to TRBJ2-7; 14 positions agree with TRBD2. Germline V CDR1 and CDR2: SNHLY, FYNNEI. This CDR3 region has 15 residues. V shed 6 bases, J shed 3 bases, and the junction held 4 bases outside the gene matches. The CDR3 DNA reads TGTGCCAGCAGCGGGACTAGCGGGGGATACTACGAGCAGTACTTC. Its translation is CASSGTSGGYYEQYF.

The rearrangement uses TRBV9 and TRBJ2-3; a possible D gene is TRBD2 (6 bases). The CDR3 loop spans 14 amino acids. Germline V CDR1 and CDR2: SGDLS, YYNGEE. The V end lost 0 bases, the J end lost 2 bases, and 7 bases lay between the germline ends. In nucleotides, the CDR3 is TGTGCCAGCAGCGTAGGGGGGGACACAGATACGCAGTATTTT. Protein product: CASSVGGDTDTQYF.

This clone was counted a single time. The V gene is TRBV4-1, the J gene TRBJ1-2; 8 bases align to TRBD1. V shed 4 bases, J shed 5 bases, and the junction held 6 bases outside the gene matches. The CDR3 covers 14 residues. The germline V gene has CDR1 MGHRA and CDR2 YSYEKL. This chain's CDR3 is CASSPGQVQYGYTF. As DNA, the CDR3 is TGCGCCAGCAGCCCGGGACAGGTTCAGTATGGCTACACCTTC.

The chain uses TRBV7-8 and TRBJ2-1, with 8 bases matching TRBD2. The CDR3 is 16 amino acids. J gave up 2 bases and V 1 base, and 4 bases lay outside the gene matches. CDR1 is SGHVS, CDR2 FQNEAQ, per germline. This chain's CDR3 is CASSLDGGAPYNEQFF. The CDR3 DNA reads TGTGCCAGCAGCTTAGACGGGGGGGCCCCCTACAATGAGCAGTTCTTC.

J is TRBJ2-7 and V is TRBV9; maybe TRBD1 (6 bases). V dropped 0 bases and J dropped 4 bases, with 11 bases sitting between them. Looked up from germline, CDR1 is SGDLS and CDR2 is YYNGEE. The CDR3 length is 14 residues. This chain's CDR3 is CASSVEQGPYEQYF. The CDR3 DNA follows: TGTGCCAGCAGCGTAGAACAGGGCCCATACGAGCAGTACTTC. The full variable domain, with the rest looked up from reference TRBV9 and TRBJ2-7, is DSGVTQTPKHLITATGQRVTLRCSPRSGDLSVYWYQQSLDQGLQFLIQYYNGEERAKGNILERFSAQQFPDLHSELNLSSLELGDSALYFCASSVEQGPYEQYFGPGTRLTVT.